The 23 T cell receptor beta chains in this list originate from one sample, sequenced in a study of T-cell memory formation after mild COVID-19 (dated by TCRdb to the early 2020s). The library came from 5' RACE. The sample was run on an Illumina NovaSeq 6000. TCRdb cleaned the public reads at Q25 with fastp, built clones with MiXCR and kept in-frame beta chains. All rows with the same CDR3 protein become a single entry with the most common DNA and genes. Across this sample there are about 150,000 distinct CDR3 sequences, with around 30% seen only once. The ten largest clonotypes hold around 11% of the sample. Sequenced material: PBMCs or a T cell subset sorted from them (not recorded which). The origin of the receptors is an adult woman who had mild COVID-19 (a few samples of this study predate the infection). The sample titles of this study are shuffled in the database, so cell type and time point are left out; the donor was told from shared clones.

The rearrangement uses TRBV20-1 and TRBJ1-2; TRBD1 aligns across 8 bases. V trimming: 4 bases; J trimming: 4 bases; junction bases outside the gene matches: 11. CDR1 and CDR2 (germline): DFQATT, SNEGSKA (reference sequence). The CDR3 consists of 15 residues. CDR3 nucleotide sequence: TGCAGTGCTATAGGACAGGGCATACCTGGCTATGGCTACACCTTC. It is translated as CSAIGQGIPGYGYTF.

There are a few counts of this clonotype. V usage is TRBV5-6 and J usage is TRBJ1-2; 7 nucleotides agree with TRBD1. Germline CDR1 SGHDT, CDR2 YYEEEE. The CDR3 is made up of 12 amino acids. The J segment lost 5 bases and the V segment lost 4 bases, leaving 2 bases of the junction unmatched. In nucleotides, the CDR3 is TGTGCCAGCAGCCTGACAGGGTATGGCTACACCTTC. Encoded protein: CASSLTGYGYTF. The whole variable domain, remainder taken from reference TRBV5-6 and TRBJ1-2, is DAGVTQSPTHLIKTRGQQVTLRCSPKSGHDTVSWYQQALGQGPQFIFQYYEEEERQRGNFPDRFSGHQFPNYSSELNVNALLLGDSALYLCASSLTGYGYTFGSGTRLTVV.

There are a few counts of this clonotype. The V call is TRBV13, the J call TRBJ1-1; 7 bases are a match to TRBD1. CDR3 length: 16 residues. Germline V gene sequence: CDR1 PRHDT, CDR2 FYEKMQ (reference sequence). Losses at the gene ends were 5 bases for V and 0 bases for J; bases not matched to a gene: 9. Here the CDR3 reads CASSTRTGLMNTEAFF. CDR3 sequence (DNA): TGTGCCAGCAGCACCCGGACAGGTCTCATGAACACTGAAGCTTTCTTT.

A few counts support this clonotype. The J gene is TRBJ2-1, the V gene TRBV24-1, with a possible D match to TRBD2 (5 bases). Trimming cost V 6 bases and J 9 bases, with 8 bases left between them. This CDR3 is 11 amino acids long. CDR1 and CDR2 (germline): KGHDR, SFDVKD. In DNA, the CDR3 is TGTGCCACCAGTAAAGAGGGTGAGCAGTTCTTC. This sequence encodes CATSKEGEQFF.

V usage is TRBV29-1 and J usage is TRBJ2-3; D not resolved. CDR1 SQVTM and CDR2 ANQGSEA come from the germline V gene. The CDR3 length is 13 residues. Trimming removed 4 bases from V and 3 bases from J, with 11 bases in between. The CDR3 sequence is CSVGISLTDTQYF. The DNA for the CDR3 is TGCAGCGTTGGCATTAGCTTAACAGATACGCAGTATTTT.

The genes are TRBV7-9 and TRBJ1-6; tentatively, D is TRBD1 (5 bases). Germline V lookup: CDR1 SEHNR, CDR2 FQNEAQ (reference sequence). V lost 5 bases and J 7 bases, leaving 18 bases between the germline ends. CDR3 length: 16 residues. As DNA, the CDR3 is TGTGCCAGCAGCCAACGTACGGGAAGGGACAATTCACCCCTCCACTTT. This translates into CASSQRTGRDNSPLHF.

This clonotype occurred a few times. This chain uses TRBV6-2 or TRBV6-3 with TRBJ1-1, with D unresolved. Germline CDR1 reads MNHEY; CDR2 reads SVGEGT. The CDR3 spans 11 residues. V lost 5 bases and J 2 bases, leaving 3 bases between the germline ends. Here the CDR3 reads CASSDNTEAFF. The CDR3 nucleotides are TGTGCCAGCAGTGATAACACTGAAGCTTTCTTT.

This clonotype was detected only a few times. The chain carries TRBV3-1 and TRBJ2-2, with D perhaps TRBD1 (6 bases). This CDR3 is 14 amino acids long. The V end was cut by 4 bases, the J end by 2 bases, with 8 bases between. Per the germline V gene, CDR1 is LGHDT and CDR2 is YNNKEL (reference sequence). CDR3 protein: CASSPGHNTGELFF. CDR3 nucleotides: TGTGCCAGCAGCCCGGGACACAACACCGGGGAGCTGTTTTTT.

The sample holds many counts of this clonotype. The gene calls are TRBV2 and TRBJ1-5; D gene ambiguous. The V gene's germline CDR1 is SNHLY and CDR2 FYNNEI. V was shortened by 7 bases and J by 2 bases, with 15 bases between the two germline ends. The CDR3 extends over 15 amino acids. The CDR3 DNA sequence: TGTGCCAGCAAAGGATCAGAGATGGGCAATCAGCCCCAGCATTTT. Protein: CASKGSEMGNQPQHF.

In its sample, this clonotype was seen a few times. The CDR3 nucleotides read TGTGCCTGGAGTGCCACTGGACAGGGGGGCGGCTATGGCTACACCTTC. Amino acid sequence: CAWSATGQGGGYGYTF. The V and J genes are TRBV30 and TRBJ1-2; 10 nucleotides line up with TRBD1. J gave up 4 bases and V 1 base, and 9 bases lay outside the gene matches. Germline V gene sequence: CDR1 GTSNPN, CDR2 SVGIG (reference sequence). The CDR3 consists of 16 residues.

The chain combines TRBV24-1 with TRBJ2-7, with a possible D match to TRBD1 (5 bases). With 1 base removed from V and 0 bases from J, the gap between germline ends came to 12 bases. The CDR3 consists of 16 residues. Germline V gene lookup returns CDR1 KGHDR and CDR2 SFDVKD. The CDR3 region is CATSDFRGLLSYEQYF. The DNA for the CDR3 is TGTGCCACCAGTGATTTTAGGGGCCTCCTCTCCTACGAGCAGTACTTC.

This clonotype showed up just a few times. V is TRBV6-5 and J is TRBJ1-1; TRBD1 might be the D (6 bases). This CDR3 has 15 amino acids. Deletions cut 3 bases from V and 5 bases from J, with 16 bases between. From germline, CDR1 is MNHEY and CDR2 SVGAGI. This CDR3 reads CASSYYPQGETEAFF. In nucleotides, the CDR3 is TGTGCCAGCAGTTATTACCCACAGGGAGAAACTGAAGCTTTCTTT.

This clonotype was seen a handful of times. The rearrangement joins TRBV20-1 to TRBJ2-3, with unresolved D. The CDR3 covers 16 residues. Trimming cost V 0 bases and J 1 base, with 14 bases left between them. Germline V gives CDR1 DFQATT, CDR2 SNEGSKA (reference sequence). The CDR3 DNA is TGCAGTGCTAGAGATCCCTTTTTGGTCCGCACAGATACGCAGTATTTT. As protein: CSARDPFLVRTDTQYF.

The rearrangement links TRBV5-1 to TRBJ2-2, with D possibly matching TRBD1 (6 bases). V was pared by 0 bases and J by 1 base, with 10 bases between. CDR1 and CDR2 (germline): SGHRS, YFSETQ. CDR3 size: 16 residues. The CDR3 loop is CASSLGRGMNTGELFF. The CDR3 DNA sequence: TGCGCCAGCAGCTTGGGCAGGGGAATGAACACCGGGGAGCTGTTTTTT.

V and J are TRBV6-2 or TRBV6-3 and TRBJ2-3; 8 nucleotides line up with TRBD1. The ends lost 2 bases at V and 1 base at J; junction bases unmatched: 8. The germline V gene has CDR1 MNHEY and CDR2 SVGEGT. This CDR3 has 17 residues. CDR3 residues: CASSYPLTGDGTDTQYF. The DNA of the CDR3 is TGTGCCAGCAGTTACCCATTGACAGGGGATGGCACAGATACGCAGTATTTT.

This clonotype has only a few counts. The junction departs from the called germline gene at one end, perhaps through a read error. V and J are TRBV7-7 and TRBJ2-1; TRBD2 matches 7 bases. CDR1 is SSHAT and CDR2 is FNYEAQ in the germline V gene (reference sequence). CDR3 size: 16 residues. The CDR3 DNA reads TGTGCTAGCAGCTTACACCGGGAGGCTCCCTACAATGAGCAGTTCTTC. As protein: CASSLHREAPYNEQFF. Supplemented by reference TRBV7-7 and TRBJ2-1, the full variable domain reads GAGVSQSPRYKVTKRGQDVTLRCDPISSHATLYWYQQALGQGPEFLTYFNYEAQPDKSGLPSDRFSAERPEGSISTLTIQRTEQRDSAMYRCASSLHREAPYNEQFFGPGTRLTVL.

The genes are TRBV6-1 and TRBJ2-5, with 10 bases lining up with TRBD1. Losses at the gene ends were 1 base for V and 3 bases for J; bases not matched to a gene: 5. CDR3 length: 16 residues. CDR1 is MNHNS and CDR2 is SASEGT in the germline V gene. The CDR3 is CASSEVAGTGEETQYF. The CDR3 region has the DNA TGTGCCAGCAGTGAAGTAGCCGGGACAGGGGAAGAGACCCAGTACTTC.

This rearrangement joins TRBV9 to TRBJ2-3, with 8 positions matching TRBD2. Germline CDR1 reads SGDLS; CDR2 reads YYNGEE. The CDR3 covers 17 residues. V lost 3 bases to trimming and J lost 1 base; unmatched junction nucleotides: 10. The CDR3 is CASSAGGTRVGTDTQYF. For the CDR3, the DNA is TGTGCCAGCAGCGCGGGGGGGACTCGGGTCGGCACAGATACGCAGTATTTT.

The V gene is TRBV2, the J gene TRBJ1-2, with a weak D call TRBD1 (5 bases). Germline-derived CDR1 and CDR2 are SNHLY and FYNNEI. With 3 bases removed from V and 7 bases from J, the gap between germline ends came to 12 bases. The CDR3 contains 13 residues. CDR3 in DNA: TGTGCCAGCAGTGAGGCGGCAGGGTTTGGCTACACCTTC. This gives the protein CASSEAAGFGYTF.

The V and J genes are TRBV20-1 and TRBJ2-2, with D maybe TRBD1 (7 bases). V was pared by 6 bases and J by 6 bases, with 14 bases between. Germline V gene lookup returns CDR1 DFQATT and CDR2 SNEGSKA (reference sequence). There are 13 residues in the CDR3. The CDR3 coding sequence is TGCAGTGCAATCCAGGGGGGATCCGGGGAGCTGTTTTTT. Protein sequence: CSAIQGGSGELFF.

This clonotype came up a few times. The chain has TRBV29-1 and TRBJ2-7, with TRBD1 matching 9 bases. The germline CDR1 and CDR2 sequences are SQVTM and ANQGSEA. The J segment lost 2 bases and the V segment lost 3 bases, leaving 8 bases of the junction unmatched. CDR3 length: 15 amino acids. The CDR3 here is CSVEAIQGAAYEQYF. The CDR3 nucleotides read TGCAGCGTTGAGGCGATACAGGGGGCGGCCTACGAGCAGTACTTC.

The chain uses TRBV7-2 and TRBJ1-5, with 9 bases lining up with TRBD1. With V trimmed by 5 bases and J by 2 bases, 4 bases remained unmatched. This CDR3 is built from 15 residues. Germline V gene data show CDR1 as SGHTA and CDR2 as FQGNSA. As DNA, the CDR3 is TGTGCCAGCAGCCCTACAGGGGGCGGCAATCAGCCCCAGCATTTT. As protein: CASSPTGGGNQPQHF.

V usage is TRBV6-6 and J usage is TRBJ1-1; 9 nucleotides align to TRBD1. In germline, CDR1 is MNHNY, CDR2 SVGAGI (reference sequence). This CDR3 spans 14 amino acids. Unmatched junction bases numbered 5, after V lost 5 bases and J lost 4 bases. In DNA form, the CDR3 reads TGTGCCAGCAGTCAGGGACAGGGCCCCACTGAAGCTTTCTTT. Its protein product is CASSQGQGPTEAFF.